This T cell receptor (beta chain) was identified in a study of T-cell reconstitution after alpha-beta-depleted transplantation in children. Study-wide findings and caveats: Newly produced T cells mostly accounted for T-cell counts and diversity one year post-transplant. The high TCRbeta diversity at day 60 in some patients came from surviving recipient T cells and thymic progenitors.

The TCRbeta library was prepared with unique molecular identifiers. Using its own MiXCR run on the PCR reads, TCRdb lists one record per CDR3 protein. The sample lists about 830,000 distinct CDR3 sequences; around 15% were seen once. This clonotype was counted at least ten times. What it binds is not known. This CDR3 spans 15 amino acids. Deletions cut 5 bases from V and 0 bases from J, with 13 bases between. The source was PBMCs, mostly from graft donor cells, collected 360 days after TCRalphabeta/CD19-depleted stem cell transplant. The chain links TRBV12-3 or TRBV12-4 to TRBJ1-1; maybe TRBD1 (5 bases). This receptor was identified in a male patient between 5 and 17 years old who had a stem cell transplant for acute lymphoblastic leukemia, so the T cells may come from the graft donor. The CDR3 bases are TGTGCCAGCAGTGTCCAGACAGTGCTGAACACTGAAGCTTTCTTT. Residues: CASSVQTVLNTEAFF.